Following are 5 T cell receptor beta chains from one sample sequenced in a study of cytomegalovirus exposure and HLA in healthy donors. PCR employed 60 Vbeta and 13 Jbeta primers. Data came from immunoSEQ multiplex PCR; TCRdb stores just in-frame clones and leaves some out. The sample consists of 95,000 to 110,000 clones, 55% to 85% of them appearing once. Specimen: PBMCs. The receptors were gathered from a man aged 25-40 years in good health and CMV-seronegative.

The chain is built from TRBV19 and TRBJ1-4; possibly TRBD1 for D (5 bases). Per germline, CDR1 LNHDA and CDR2 SQIVND (reference sequence). This CDR3 region has 13 residues. The V and J ends lost 5 bases and 14 bases respectively, with 18 bases between them. In nucleotides, the CDR3 is TGTGCCAGTAGTCTGGGACTTACATCGGATCTGTTTTTT. Protein: CASSLGLTSDLFF.

The CDR3 here is CASSGQREAFF. CDR3 bases: TGTGCCAGCAGTGGGCAGCGAGAAGCTTTCTTT. This chain connects TRBV2 to TRBJ1-1; no firm D call. Per germline, CDR1 SNHLY and CDR2 FYNNEI. This CDR3 is built from 11 residues. V was shortened by 4 bases and J by 8 bases, with 8 bases between the two germline ends. Together with reference TRBV2 and TRBJ1-1, the CDR3 gives the full variable domain: EPEVTQTPSHQVTQMGQEVILRCVPISNHLYFYWYRQILGQKVEFLVSFYNNEISEKSEIFDDQFSVERPDGSNFTLKIRSTKLEDSAMYFCASSGQREAFFGQGTRLTVV.

The rearrangement uses TRBV25-1 and TRBJ2-1, with 8 bases fitting TRBD2. This CDR3 contains 14 residues. Per germline, CDR1 MGHDK and CDR2 SYGVNS. The trim removed 6 bases at V and 0 bases at J, leaving 1 base unmatched. CDR3 residues: CASSLAGSYNEQFF. CDR3 DNA: TGTGCCAGCAGCCTAGCGGGCTCCTACAATGAGCAGTTCTTC. Looking up the rest from reference TRBV25-1 and TRBJ2-1 gives the full variable domain: EADIYQTPRYLVIGTGKKITLECSQTMGHDKMYWYQQDPGMELHLIHYSYGVNSTEKGDLSSESTVSRIRTEHFPLTLESARPSHTSQYLCASSLAGSYNEQFFGPGTRLTVL.

The CDR3 sequence is CAWSVLGSLGNTIYF. CDR3 in DNA: TGTGCCTGGAGTGTTTTGGGGAGCTTAGGAAACACCATATATTTT. V is TRBV30 and J is TRBJ1-3; D is undetermined. The CDR3 length is 15 residues. In germline, CDR1 is GTSNPN, CDR2 SVGIG (reference sequence). The V gene lost 0 bases and the J gene lost 4 bases, with 13 bases spanning the gap.

The chain links TRBV6-1 to TRBJ2-5; tentative D call: TRBD2 (6 bases). CDR1 is MNHNS and CDR2 is SASEGT in the germline V gene. CDR3 length: 14 amino acids. V lost 5 bases, J lost 5 bases, and 15 bases lay in between. CDR3 DNA sequence: TGTGCCAGCAGTCCAATAGCGGTGGGGGAGACCCAGTACTTC. Its translation is CASSPIAVGETQYF.